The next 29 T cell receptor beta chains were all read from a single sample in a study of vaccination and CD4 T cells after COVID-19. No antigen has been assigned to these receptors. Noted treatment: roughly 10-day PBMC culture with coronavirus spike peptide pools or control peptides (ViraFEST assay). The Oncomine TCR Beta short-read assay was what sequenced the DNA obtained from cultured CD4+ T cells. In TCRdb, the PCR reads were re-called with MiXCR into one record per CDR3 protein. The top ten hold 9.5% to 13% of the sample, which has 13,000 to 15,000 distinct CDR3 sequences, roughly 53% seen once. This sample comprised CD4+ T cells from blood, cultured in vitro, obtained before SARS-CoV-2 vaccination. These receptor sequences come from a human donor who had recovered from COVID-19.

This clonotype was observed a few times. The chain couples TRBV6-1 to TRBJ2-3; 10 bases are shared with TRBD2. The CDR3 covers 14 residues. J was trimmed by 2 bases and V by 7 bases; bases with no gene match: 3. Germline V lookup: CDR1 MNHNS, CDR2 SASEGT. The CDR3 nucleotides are TGTGCCAGCATTCTAGCGGGAGCCACAGATACGCAGTATTTT. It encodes CASILAGATDTQYF.

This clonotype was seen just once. The CDR3 DNA sequence: TGTGCCAGCAGTGTTCGGCAGGGGGCTTACCAAGAGACCCAGTACTTC. This sequence encodes CASSVRQGAYQETQYF. The rearrangement links TRBV6-1 to TRBJ2-5; TRBD1 matches 8 bases. V trimming: 4 bases; J trimming: 0 bases; junction bases outside the gene matches: 7. Germline V CDR1 and CDR2: MNHNS, SASEGT. The CDR3 totals 16 residues.

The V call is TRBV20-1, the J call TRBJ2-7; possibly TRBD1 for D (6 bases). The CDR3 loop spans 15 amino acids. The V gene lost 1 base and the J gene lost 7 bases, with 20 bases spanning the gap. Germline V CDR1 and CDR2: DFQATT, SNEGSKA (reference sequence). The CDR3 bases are TGCAGTGCTAGAGTAACAGGGTTCCGAGGCAGGGAGCAGTACTTC. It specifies CSARVTGFRGREQYF.

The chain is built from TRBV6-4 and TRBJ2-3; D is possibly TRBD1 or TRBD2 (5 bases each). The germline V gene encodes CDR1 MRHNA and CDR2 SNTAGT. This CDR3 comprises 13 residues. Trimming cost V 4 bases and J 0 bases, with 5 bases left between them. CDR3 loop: CASSGDSTDTQYF. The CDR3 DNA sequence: TGTGCCAGCAGTGGGGACAGCACAGATACGCAGTATTTT.

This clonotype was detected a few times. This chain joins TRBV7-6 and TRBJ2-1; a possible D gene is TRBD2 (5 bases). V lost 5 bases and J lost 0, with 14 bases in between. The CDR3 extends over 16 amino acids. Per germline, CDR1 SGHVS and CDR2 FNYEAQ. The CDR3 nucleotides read TGTGCCAGCAGCCCTCTAGCACAGAGCTCCTACAATGAGCAGTTCTTC. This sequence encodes CASSPLAQSSYNEQFF.

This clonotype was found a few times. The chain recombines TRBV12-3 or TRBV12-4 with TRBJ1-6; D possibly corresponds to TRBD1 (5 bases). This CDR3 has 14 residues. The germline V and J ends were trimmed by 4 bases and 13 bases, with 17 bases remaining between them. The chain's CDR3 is CASSSRDDRVPLHF. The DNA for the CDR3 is TGTGCCAGCAGTTCCCGGGACGATCGGGTTCCCCTCCACTTT.

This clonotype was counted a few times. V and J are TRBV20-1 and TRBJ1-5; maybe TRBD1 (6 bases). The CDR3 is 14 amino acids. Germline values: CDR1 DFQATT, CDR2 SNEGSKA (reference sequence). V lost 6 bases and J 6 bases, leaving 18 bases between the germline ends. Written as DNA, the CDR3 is TGCAGTGCCCGGGACACCCTAGGCATTCAGCCCCAGCATTTT. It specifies CSARDTLGIQPQHF.

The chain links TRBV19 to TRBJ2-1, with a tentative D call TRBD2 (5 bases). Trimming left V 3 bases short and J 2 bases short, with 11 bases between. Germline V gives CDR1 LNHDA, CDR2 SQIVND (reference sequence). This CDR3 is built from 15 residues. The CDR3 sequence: CASSIEGFAYNEQFF. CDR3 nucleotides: TGTGCCAGTAGTATCGAGGGTTTCGCCTACAATGAGCAGTTCTTC.

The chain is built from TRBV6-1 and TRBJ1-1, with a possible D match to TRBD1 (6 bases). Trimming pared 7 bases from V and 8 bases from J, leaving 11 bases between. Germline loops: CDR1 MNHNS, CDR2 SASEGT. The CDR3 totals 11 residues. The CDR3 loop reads CASKRQGEAFF. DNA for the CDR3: TGTGCCAGCAAAAGGCAGGGGGAAGCTTTCTTT.

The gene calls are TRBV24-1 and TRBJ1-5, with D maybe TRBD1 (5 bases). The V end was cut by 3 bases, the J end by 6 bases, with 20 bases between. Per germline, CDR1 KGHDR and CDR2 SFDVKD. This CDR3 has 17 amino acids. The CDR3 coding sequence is TGTGCCACCAGTGATGCTAACCTTCCGTCAGGGACTCAGCCCCAGCATTTT. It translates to CATSDANLPSGTQPQHF.

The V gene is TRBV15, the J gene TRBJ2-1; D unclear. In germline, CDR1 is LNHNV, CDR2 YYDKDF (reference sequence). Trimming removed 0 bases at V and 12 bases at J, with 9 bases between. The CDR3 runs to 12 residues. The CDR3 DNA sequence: TGTGCCACCAGCAGAGATATAAAAGGGCAGTTCTTC. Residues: CATSRDIKGQFF.

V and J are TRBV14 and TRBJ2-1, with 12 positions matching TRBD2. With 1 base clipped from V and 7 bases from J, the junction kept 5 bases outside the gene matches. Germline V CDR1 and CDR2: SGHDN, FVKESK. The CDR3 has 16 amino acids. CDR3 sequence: CASSQAGLAGSNEQFF. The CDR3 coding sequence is TGTGCCAGCAGCCAAGCCGGACTAGCGGGAAGTAATGAGCAGTTCTTC.

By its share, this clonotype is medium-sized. In DNA form, the CDR3 reads TGTGCCAGCAGTCCGGGACTAGCGGGAGTCTCCGAGCAGTACTTC. This encodes CASSPGLAGVSEQYF. The V call is TRBV12-3 or TRBV12-4, the J call TRBJ2-7, with 14 bases lining up with TRBD2. The CDR3 is 15 residues long. V dropped 5 bases and J dropped 6; count of bases not matched to a gene: 6.

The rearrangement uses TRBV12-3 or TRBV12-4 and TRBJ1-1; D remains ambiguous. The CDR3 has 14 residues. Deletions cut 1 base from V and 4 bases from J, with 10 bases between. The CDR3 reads CASSLVLSATEAFF. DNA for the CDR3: TGTGCCAGCAGTTTAGTCTTGTCGGCCACTGAAGCTTTCTTT.

The CDR3 is CASSLVNTEAFF. The CDR3 DNA sequence: TGTGCCAGCAGCTTGGTGAACACTGAAGCTTTCTTT. V and J are TRBV5-8 and TRBJ1-1; the D is unclear. CDR3 length: 12 amino acids. V gave up 0 bases and J gave up 0 bases, with 0 bases separating them. The germline V gene encodes CDR1 SGHTS and CDR2 YDEGEE.

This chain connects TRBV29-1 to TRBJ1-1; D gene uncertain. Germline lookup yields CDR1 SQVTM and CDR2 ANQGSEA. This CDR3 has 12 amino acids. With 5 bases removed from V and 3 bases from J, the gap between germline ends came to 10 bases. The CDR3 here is CSVLRYDTEAFF. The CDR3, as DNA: TGCAGCGTTCTTCGGTATGACACTGAAGCTTTCTTT. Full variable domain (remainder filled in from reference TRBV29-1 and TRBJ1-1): SAVISQKPSRDICQRGTSLTIQCQVDSQVTMMFWYRQQPGQSLTLIATANQGSEATYESGFVIDKFPISRPNLTFSTLTVSNMSPEDSSIYLCSVLRYDTEAFFGQGTRLTVV.

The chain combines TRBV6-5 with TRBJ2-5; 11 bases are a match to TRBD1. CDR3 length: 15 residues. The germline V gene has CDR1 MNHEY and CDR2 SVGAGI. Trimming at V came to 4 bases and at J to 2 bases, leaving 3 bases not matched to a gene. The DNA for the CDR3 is TGTGCCAGCAGTTGGACAGGGGGCGGGCAAGAGACCCAGTACTTC. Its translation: CASSWTGGGQETQYF.

DNA for the CDR3: TGTGCCAGCCGGGGAGTAGTGGACAATGAGCAGTTCTTC. Amino acid sequence: CASRGVVDNEQFF. The chain combines TRBV6-1 with TRBJ2-1; D might be TRBD2 (5 bases). CDR1 and CDR2 (germline): MNHNS, SASEGT. The length of the CDR3 is 13 residues. V was clipped by 8 bases and J by 5 bases, with 13 bases between them.

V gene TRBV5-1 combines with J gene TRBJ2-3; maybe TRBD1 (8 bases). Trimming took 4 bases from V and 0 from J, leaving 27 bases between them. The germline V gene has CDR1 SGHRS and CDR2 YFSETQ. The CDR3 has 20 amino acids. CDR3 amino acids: CASSRGRDRSFTSSTDTQYF. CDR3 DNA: TGCGCCAGCAGCCGGGGGAGGGACAGGAGCTTTACTTCTAGCACAGATACGCAGTATTTT.

The CDR3 region is CAAQGQGGNQPQHF. CDR3 in DNA: TGTGCGGCGCAGGGACAGGGAGGAAATCAGCCCCAGCATTTT. The genes are TRBV30 and TRBJ1-5; 9 bases match TRBD1. The CDR3 length is 14 residues. Germline lookup yields CDR1 GTSNPN and CDR2 SVGIG (reference sequence). Looking up the rest from reference TRBV30 and TRBJ1-5 gives the full variable domain: SQTIHQWPATLVQPVGSPLSLECTVEGTSNPNLYWYRQAAGRGLQLLFYSVGIGQISSEVPQNLSASRPQDRQFILSSKKLLLSDSGFYLCAAQGQGGNQPQHFGDGTRLSIL.

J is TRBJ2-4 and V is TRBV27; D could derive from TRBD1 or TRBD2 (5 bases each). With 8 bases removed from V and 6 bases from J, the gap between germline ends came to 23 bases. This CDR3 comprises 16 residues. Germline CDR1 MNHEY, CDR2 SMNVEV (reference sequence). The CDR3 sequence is CASRAWRADDRNIQYF. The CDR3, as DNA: TGTGCCAGCCGGGCGTGGCGGGCGGACGACAGAAACATTCAGTACTTC.

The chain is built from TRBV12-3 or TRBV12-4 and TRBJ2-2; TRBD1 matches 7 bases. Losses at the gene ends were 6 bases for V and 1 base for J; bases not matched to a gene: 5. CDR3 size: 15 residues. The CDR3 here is CASSLGQVNTGELFF. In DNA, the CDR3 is TGTGCCAGCAGCCTCGGACAGGTGAACACCGGGGAGCTGTTTTTT.

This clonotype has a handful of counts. CDR3 sequence: CASTPPGPRPDTQYF. As DNA, the CDR3 is TGTGCCAGTACCCCTCCGGGTCCACGCCCAGATACGCAGTATTTT. The chain couples TRBV19 to TRBJ2-3; D not resolved. This CDR3 contains 15 residues. Trimming took off 7 bases at V and 4 bases at J, with 18 bases between the two ends. CDR1 and CDR2 (germline): LNHDA, SQIVND (reference sequence).

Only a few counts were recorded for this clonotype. Here the CDR3 reads CASRVQGASNQPQHF. CDR3 nucleotide sequence: TGTGCCAGCAGAGTACAGGGGGCTAGCAATCAGCCCCAGCATTTT. The chain carries TRBV27 and TRBJ1-5, with TRBD1 identical over 9 bases. CDR3 length equals 15 residues. Germline V CDR1 and CDR2: MNHEY, SMNVEV (reference sequence). The V and J ends lost 6 bases and 0 bases, in that order; junction bases with no gene match: 3.

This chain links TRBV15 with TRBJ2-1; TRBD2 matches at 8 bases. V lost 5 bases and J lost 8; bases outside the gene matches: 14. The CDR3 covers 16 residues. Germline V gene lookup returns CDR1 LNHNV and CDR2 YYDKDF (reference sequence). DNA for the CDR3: TGTGCCACCAGCCCACGGACTAGCCAGGGGATCTATGAGCAGTTCTTC. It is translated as CATSPRTSQGIYEQFF.

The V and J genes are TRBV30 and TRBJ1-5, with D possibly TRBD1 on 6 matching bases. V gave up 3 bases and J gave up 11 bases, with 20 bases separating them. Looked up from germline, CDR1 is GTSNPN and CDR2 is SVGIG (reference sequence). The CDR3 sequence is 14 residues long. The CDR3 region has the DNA TGTGCCTGGAGGATTGGCGGGGGGCGTGGGGCCCAGCATTTT. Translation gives CAWRIGGGRGAQHF. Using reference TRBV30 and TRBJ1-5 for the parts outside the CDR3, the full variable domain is SQTIHQWPATLVQPVGSPLSLECTVEGTSNPNLYWYRQAAGRGLQLLFYSVGIGQISSEVPQNLSASRPQDRQFILSSKKLLLSDSGFYLCAWRIGGGRGAQHFGDGTRLSIL.

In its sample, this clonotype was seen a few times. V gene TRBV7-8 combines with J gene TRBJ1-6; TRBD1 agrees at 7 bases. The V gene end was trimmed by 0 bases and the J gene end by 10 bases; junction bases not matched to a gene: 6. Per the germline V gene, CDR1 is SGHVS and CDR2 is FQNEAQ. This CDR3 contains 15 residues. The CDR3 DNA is TGTGCCAGCAGCTTAGCGGGGACAGCGCGGTCACCCCTCCACTTT. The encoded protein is CASSLAGTARSPLHF.

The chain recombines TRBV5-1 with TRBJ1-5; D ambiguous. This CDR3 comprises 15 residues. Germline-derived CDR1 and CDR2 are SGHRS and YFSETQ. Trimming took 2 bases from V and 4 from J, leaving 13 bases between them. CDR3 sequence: CASSFDGQLNQPQHF. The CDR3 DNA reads TGCGCCAGCAGCTTTGATGGGCAGTTAAATCAGCCCCAGCATTTT. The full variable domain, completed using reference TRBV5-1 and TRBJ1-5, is KAGVTQTPRYLIKTRGQQVTLSCSPISGHRSVSWYQQTPGQGLQFLFEYFSETQRNKGNFPGRFSGRQFSNSRSEMNVSTLELGDSALYLCASSFDGQLNQPQHFGDGTRLSIL.

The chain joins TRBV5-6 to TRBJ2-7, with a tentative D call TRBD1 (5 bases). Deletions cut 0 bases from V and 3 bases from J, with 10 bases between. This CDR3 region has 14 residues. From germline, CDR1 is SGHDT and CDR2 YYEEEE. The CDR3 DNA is TGTGCCAGCAGCTTGGATATCAGGGACTACGAGCAGTACTTC. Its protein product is CASSLDIRDYEQYF.